The text below deals with one T cell receptor (beta chain). Its antigen is still unknown. No clone much larger than this one lies a single base away; base qualities are absent. The time point label of this sample denotes: blood 4 weeks post-SBRT, at nephrectomy. In the paper's terms, the treatment or condition label means: 15 Gy SBRT to primary tumor, nephrectomy 4 weeks later. Samples came from a clinical trial, in which primary renal cell carcinomas received 15 Gy stereotactic body radiation therapy followed by nephrectomy 4 weeks later. To follow tumor-enriched clonotypes, serial peripheral blood was collected from radiation-treated patients at baseline and at 2 weeks and 4 weeks after SBRT. All patients had renal cell carcinoma with clear cell pathology. The QIAamp DNA Blood Mini Kit (Qiagen) was used to prepare genomic DNA for TCR sequencing. Samples were included in the analyses only if all quality control checks were passed.

This record comes from a study of radiation and T cells in renal cell carcinoma (dated by TCRdb to 2020 to 2022). Study-wide context: In total, some 52 samples underwent TCR beta sequencing: some 26 tumors plus 27 peripheral blood samples. The final blood draw was performed at 4 weeks after radiation, at the same time as nephrectomy. Across all 53 samples, several million unique CDR3 nucleotide sequences encoding around 2,500,000 unique CDR3 amino acid sequences were identified. Broader findings and caveats from the paper: In blood, the top tumor clonotypes increased from baseline to 2 weeks after radiation and then shrank by 4 weeks, which suggests a temporary expansion of tumor-resident clones. Tracking of blood repertoire dynamics stopped at less than five weeks after treatment, with no follow-up past that point. The single-armed trial design could not address effects of radiation dose or scheduling on the TCR repertoire. Because pretreatment tumor biopsies were not available, the study could not determine whether clonotypes were already present within the tumor at baseline.

Spanning cysteine to phenylalanine, the CDR3 consists of 17 amino acids. Of all the DNA, just the CDR3 is kept, 51 bases in frame from base 1. At the junction V is shortened by 4 bases and J by 0 bases, with 17 bases in between. The germline V gene encodes CDR1 SGHNT and CDR2 YYREEE (reference sequence). TCR beta libraries were generated from genomic DNA with the immunoSEQ kit, following the manufacturer's recommendations. To prepare libraries, a first multiplex PCR with proprietary primers was run, followed by a second PCR that added unique barcodes, and a bead cleanup was done after each round. Each sample batch included a kit-provided positive control reaction and a negative control reaction. The final libraries were assessed on an Agilent 4200 TapeStation D1000 ScreenTape, pooled by volume, and quantified by qPCR. Sequencing was performed on an Illumina NextSeq500 using a MidOutput 150-cycle cartridge, with 156 Read1 cycles, 15 Index1 cycles, and the kit custom primers. The pooled library was loaded at approximately 0.98 pM with about 20% PhiX control spiked in. Concerning the study's data processing: Vendor-processed data were analyzed in R, and a clonotype was defined as all T cells sharing the same CDR3 nucleotide sequence. For clone abundance analyses, frequencies were normalized to the 10,000 most abundant clones in each sample. Public T cell clones, which averaged fewer than five per sample, were removed prior to analysis. Tumor-enriched and baseline blood-enriched clonotypes were defined by at least a 32-fold difference in abundance between compartments. A beta-binomial differential abundance model was used to identify clonotypes that expanded or contracted between blood time points. Tumor-blood repertoire similarity was measured with the Baroni-Urbani and Buser coefficient, and group comparisons used two-tailed Wilcoxon tests in R. Not all clones reach the TCRdb copy of this immuneACCESS table, which keeps in-frame sequences only. Checked studies attribute under half of the gap to unresolved V genes and leave the rest unexplained. V, J and clone size reflect that table, while D and trimming were determined from the DNA. The sample yields approximately 150,000 clones; 86% were counted once. Together, the top ten hold over 15% of the sample.

This specimen consisted of blood, obtained from a patient whose treatment included radiotherapy and nephrectomy. This clonotype was obtained from a woman between 45 and 60 years old with renal cell carcinoma. This receptor chain uses TRBV5-4 and TRBJ1-3, with a tentative D gene TRBD1 over 5 matching bases. At the DNA level, the sequence is TGTGCCAGCAGCCCAAAGGGGCAGGGACGCTCTGGAAACACCATATATTTT. Translated, this is CASSPKGQGRSGNTIYF. Outside the CDR3, residues come from the reference TRBV5-4 and TRBJ1-3 proteins, so the full variable domain is: ETGVTQSPTHLIKTRGQQVTLRCSSQSGHNTVSWYQQALGQGPQFIFQYYREEENGRGNFPPRFSGLQFPNYSSELNVNALELDDSALYLCASSPKGQGRSGNTIYFGEGSWLTVV.